The sequence of this TCR beta chain was determined in a study of shared clonotypes between healthy human individuals. Study context: Each donor's CD8 memory used one plate, CD8 naive two, each CD4 subset three.

Clones were read by immunoSEQ multiplex PCR, and TCRdb kept only the in-frame ones, dropping some. Seen here are about 2,500,000 clones, just over 90% observed once, and the top ten hold under 0.15%. Germline assignment: CDR1 SGHRS and CDR2 YFSETQ. This CDR3 region has 16 residues. Trimming took 0 bases from V and 0 from J; bases not matched to a gene: 3. The clonotype was recovered from a young man in good health. Sequencing input: naive CD4+ T cells sorted from blood. Subset of the sample: CD45RA+ positively selected. This sequence joins TRBV5-1 and TRBJ2-1; 7 bases map to TRBD2. Here the CDR3 reads CASSLVGGGSYNEQFF. The CDR3 nucleotides are TGCGCCAGCAGCTTGGTGGGCGGGGGCTCCTACAATGAGCAGTTCTTC.